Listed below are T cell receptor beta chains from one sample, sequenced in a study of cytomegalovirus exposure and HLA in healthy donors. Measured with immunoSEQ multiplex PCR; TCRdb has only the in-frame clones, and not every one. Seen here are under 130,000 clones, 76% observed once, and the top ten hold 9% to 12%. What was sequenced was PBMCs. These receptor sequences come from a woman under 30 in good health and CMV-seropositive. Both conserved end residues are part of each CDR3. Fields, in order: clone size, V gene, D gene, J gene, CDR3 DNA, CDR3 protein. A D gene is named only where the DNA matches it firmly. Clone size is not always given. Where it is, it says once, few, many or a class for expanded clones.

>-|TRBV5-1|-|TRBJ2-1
TGCGCCAGCAGCTTGGCCGAGGCGTCGGTTTACAATGAGCAGTTCTTC
CASSLAEASVYNEQFF
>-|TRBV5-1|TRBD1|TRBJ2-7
TGCGCCAGCAGCTTCGGACAGGGGGGGAGTACTAACTACGAGCAGTACTTC
CASSFGQGGSTNYEQYF
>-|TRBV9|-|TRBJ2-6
TGTGCCAGCAGCAAACAGGGATCTGGGGCCAACGTCCTGACTTTC
CASSKQGSGANVLTF
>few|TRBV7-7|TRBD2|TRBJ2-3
TGTGCTAGCAGCTTATTAGCGGGGCTTAGCACAGATACGCAGTATTTT
CASSLLAGLSTDTQYF
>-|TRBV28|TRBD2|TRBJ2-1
TGTGCCAGCAGTTTAGAGGGCGGGAGGATAGGTGAGCAGTTCTTC
CASSLEGGRIGEQFF
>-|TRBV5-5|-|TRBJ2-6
TGTGCCAGCAGGTCGTTCTCTGGGGCCAACGTCCTGACTTTC
CASRSFSGANVLTF
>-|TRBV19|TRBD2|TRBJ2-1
TGTGCCAGTAGTCACCGACGGGGCGGGAGTTACAATGAGCAGTTCTTC
CASSHRRGGSYNEQFF
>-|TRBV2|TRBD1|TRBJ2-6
TGTGCCAGCCTCAGGACAGGGTTCTCTGGGGCCAACGTCCTGACTTTC
CASLRTGFSGANVLTF
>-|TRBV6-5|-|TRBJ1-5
TGTGCCAGCAACGGGGGTTTAAGTCAGCCCCAGCATTTT
CASNGGLSQPQHF
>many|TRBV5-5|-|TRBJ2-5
TGTGCCAGCAGCCAGACTAGTACGAACCAAGAGACCCAGTACTTC
CASSQTSTNQETQYF
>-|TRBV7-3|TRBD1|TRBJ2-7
TGTGCCAGCAGCTTCGGACAGGGCTACGAGCAGTACTTC
CASSFGQGYEQYF
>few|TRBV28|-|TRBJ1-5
TGTGCCAGCAGTTTGGGTGGACAGTCGAATCAGCCCCAGCATTTT
CASSLGGQSNQPQHF
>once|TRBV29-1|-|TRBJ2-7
TGCAGCGTGCTCGGCGGGCTAAAAGAGCAGTACTTC
CSVLGGLKEQYF